A single sample gave rise to the 30 T cell receptor beta chains below, sequenced in a study of CD8 T cells in Susac syndrome. It was with random hexamers that roughly 0.5 to 1 ug RNA was reverse transcribed. TCRdb re-analysed the immunoSEQ multiplex PCR reads in MiXCR, keeping a single row per CDR3 protein. The sample lists about 190,000 distinct CDR3 sequences, 85% to 95% occurring once. Material: CD8+ T cells from PBMCs. All receptors come from a human donor with Susac syndrome.

The chain joins TRBV4-1 to TRBJ1-2; no definite D call. The CDR3 sequence is 13 residues long. Germline CDR1 reads MGHRA; CDR2 reads YSYEKL. V was clipped by 1 base and J by 4 bases, with 7 bases between them. CDR3 loop: CASSQAGSYGYTF. The CDR3 DNA is TGCGCCAGCAGCCAAGCAGGCTCCTATGGCTACACCTTC.

The V call is TRBV2, the J call TRBJ1-5; possible D gene TRBD1, 6 bases. Trimming shortened V by 8 bases and J by 0 bases, and 14 bases separated the two germline ends. Germline V lookup: CDR1 SNHLY, CDR2 FYNNEI. The CDR3 extends over 15 amino acids. CDR3 sequence: CASLDRPYSNQPQHF. In DNA form, the CDR3 reads TGTGCCAGCCTGGACAGACCTTATAGCAATCAGCCCCAGCATTTT.

The chain employs TRBV6-5 and TRBJ1-1; D is uncertain. Trimming left V 8 bases short and J 6 bases short, with 7 bases between. The V gene's germline CDR1 is MNHEY and CDR2 SVGAGI. CDR3 length: 10 amino acids. This CDR3 reads CASFGAEAFF. The CDR3 DNA sequence: TGTGCCAGCTTCGGGGCTGAAGCTTTCTTT.

The rearrangement uses TRBV4-1 and TRBJ1-1; D remains unclear. Germline V gene data show CDR1 as MGHRA and CDR2 as YSYEKL. This CDR3 is 13 amino acids long. Trimming removed 1 base at V and 10 bases at J, with 13 bases between. Here the CDR3 reads CASSQGVPESAFF. As DNA, the CDR3 is TGCGCCAGCAGCCAAGGAGTCCCAGAGTCAGCTTTCTTT.

This clonotype has only a few counts. The J gene is TRBJ2-7, the V gene TRBV29-1, with a possible D match to TRBD1 (5 bases). CDR1 is SQVTM and CDR2 is ANQGSEA in the germline V gene. The ends were cut back, 7 bases at V and 3 bases at J, with 13 bases in the middle. The CDR3 is 12 residues long. Written as DNA, the CDR3 is TGCAGCGCCCTAGACAGCAACTACGAGCAGTACTTC. Translating it yields CSALDSNYEQYF.

This rearrangement joins TRBV14 to TRBJ2-1, with 9 nucleotides matching TRBD2. V was pared by 4 bases and J by 5 bases, with 9 bases of the junction left unmatched. The CDR3 has 16 amino acids. Per the germline V gene, CDR1 is SGHDN and CDR2 is FVKESK. This CDR3 reads CASSLLAGKSNNEQFF. CDR3 nucleotides: TGTGCCAGCAGCCTCCTAGCGGGGAAATCGAACAATGAGCAGTTCTTC.

The chain links TRBV6-1 to TRBJ2-5; no firm D call. The V gene's germline CDR1 is MNHNS and CDR2 SASEGT. The CDR3 consists of 15 residues. Trimming took off 0 bases at V and 0 bases at J, with 8 bases between the two ends. CDR3 amino acids: CASSEAVLNQETQYF. The CDR3 DNA sequence: TGTGCCAGCAGTGAAGCGGTCTTAAACCAAGAGACCCAGTACTTC.

The chain links TRBV20-1 to TRBJ2-1; TRBD2 matches 8 bases. This CDR3 spans 16 amino acids. The V gene end was trimmed by 0 bases and the J gene end by 3 bases; junction bases not matched to a gene: 7. Germline CDR1 DFQATT, CDR2 SNEGSKA (reference sequence). The DNA for the CDR3 is TGCAGTGCTAGAGATCCAGCGGGGGCCGACTACAATGAGCAGTTCTTC. This sequence encodes CSARDPAGADYNEQFF.

This rearrangement joins TRBV19 to TRBJ2-3; D is ambiguous. This CDR3 comprises 17 residues. The V end was cut by 7 bases, the J end by 0 bases, with 20 bases between. The germline V gene has CDR1 LNHDA and CDR2 SQIVND (reference sequence). The CDR3 spells CASTARSSPSSTDTQYF. DNA for the CDR3: TGTGCCAGTACTGCTAGGAGTAGCCCCTCAAGCACAGATACGCAGTATTTT.

This clonotype occurred a few times. The CDR3 DNA follows: TGCAGCGTTGAAGGAGGGGTCCCCTACGAGCAGTACTTC. It codes for CSVEGGVPYEQYF. The chain has TRBV29-1 and TRBJ2-7, with D tentatively TRBD1 or TRBD2 (5 bases each). V lost 1 base and J 2 bases, leaving 9 bases between the germline ends. Germline V CDR1 and CDR2: SQVTM, ANQGSEA. The CDR3 covers 13 residues.

V gene TRBV5-5 combines with J gene TRBJ1-2; D is ambiguous. Per the germline V gene, CDR1 is SGHKS and CDR2 is YYEKEE (reference sequence). V was pared by 0 bases and J by 6 bases, with 12 bases between. The CDR3 totals 14 residues. CDR3 nucleotides: TGTGCCAGCAGCTTGGCAGGAGGTGCTGATGGCTACACCTTC. Translated: CASSLAGGADGYTF.

V usage is TRBV19 and J usage is TRBJ1-5; D perhaps matches TRBD1 (6 bases). This CDR3 region has 16 residues. With 2 bases removed from V and 7 bases from J, the gap between germline ends came to 18 bases. Germline values: CDR1 LNHDA, CDR2 SQIVND (reference sequence). The CDR3 reads CASSIRGQGFTQPQHF. The DNA of the CDR3 is TGTGCCAGTAGTATAAGAGGGCAGGGGTTCACCCAGCCCCAGCATTTT.

The chain couples TRBV30 to TRBJ1-2; 7 bases match TRBD1. CDR1 GTSNPN and CDR2 SVGIG come from the germline V gene (reference sequence). Unmatched junction bases numbered 9, after V lost 4 bases and J lost 10 bases. This CDR3 has 12 amino acids. Written as DNA, the CDR3 is TGTGCCTGGACCGACCAGGGACAGACCTACACCTTC. Translation: CAWTDQGQTYTF.

The chain carries TRBV11-2 and TRBJ1-3; D ambiguous. This CDR3 comprises 13 residues. Germline assignment: CDR1 SGHAT and CDR2 FQNNGV. V gave up 5 bases and J gave up 2 bases, with 7 bases separating them. The CDR3 reads CASSVMPGNTIYF. CDR3 coding DNA: TGTGCCAGCAGCGTTATGCCTGGAAACACCATATATTTT.

The chain is built from TRBV5-5 and TRBJ2-3; TRBD2 is a possible D gene (7 bases). Germline V gene lookup returns CDR1 SGHKS and CDR2 YYEKEE (reference sequence). The CDR3 has 17 amino acids. Trimming cost V 4 bases and J 2 bases, with 20 bases left between them. The CDR3 is CASSPGGGGRDTDTQYF. The CDR3 DNA follows: TGTGCCAGCAGCCCCGGGGGCGGGGGCCGGGACACAGATACGCAGTATTTT.

CDR3 amino acids: CASSSRDRENIQYF. The CDR3 DNA sequence: TGTGCCAGCAGCTCCCGGGACAGGGAAAACATTCAGTACTTC. The chain recombines TRBV9 with TRBJ2-4; 9 bases are a match to TRBD1. This CDR3 is built from 14 residues. J was trimmed by 5 bases and V by 4 bases; bases with no gene match: 4. Germline V lookup: CDR1 SGDLS, CDR2 YYNGEE.

The gene calls are TRBV30 and TRBJ1-6, with 9 bases that match TRBD1. The V and J ends lost 3 bases and 7 bases, in that order; junction bases with no gene match: 1. Per the germline V gene, CDR1 is GTSNPN and CDR2 is SVGIG (reference sequence). This CDR3 comprises 13 residues. The CDR3, as DNA: TGTGCCTGGAGCGGGACAGGGAATTCACCCCTCCACTTT. Encoded protein: CAWSGTGNSPLHF. Together with reference TRBV30 and TRBJ1-6, the CDR3 gives the full variable domain: SQTIHQWPATLVQPVGSPLSLECTVEGTSNPNLYWYRQAAGRGLQLLFYSVGIGQISSEVPQNLSASRPQDRQFILSSKKLLLSDSGFYLCAWSGTGNSPLHFGNGTRLTVT.

This clonotype came up once. V usage is TRBV30 and J usage is TRBJ2-7; 8 nucleotides align to TRBD2. V was clipped by 5 bases and J by 5 bases; unmatched bases: 11. Germline V gives CDR1 GTSNPN, CDR2 SVGIG (reference sequence). The CDR3 contains 14 residues. In DNA, the CDR3 is TGTGCCTGGGACTCGGCGGGGGGAGGCCACGAGCAGTACTTC. It encodes CAWDSAGGGHEQYF.

This chain links TRBV7-9 with TRBJ2-5; 9 bases agree with TRBD1. This CDR3 contains 13 residues. CDR1 is SEHNR and CDR2 is FQNEAQ in the germline V gene (reference sequence). V trimming: 6 bases; J trimming: 4 bases; junction bases outside the gene matches: 3. The DNA of the CDR3 is TGTGCCAGCAGACAGGGGGCTGGAGAGACCCAGTACTTC. It yields the protein CASRQGAGETQYF.

This chain joins TRBV15 and TRBJ2-1; no definite D call. CDR1 and CDR2 (germline): LNHNV, YYDKDF (reference sequence). V was shortened by 5 bases and J by 7 bases, with 9 bases between the two germline ends. The CDR3 sequence is 12 residues long. The CDR3 sequence: CATSGDWNEQFF. CDR3 nucleotide sequence: TGTGCCACCAGCGGCGACTGGAATGAGCAGTTCTTC.

The genes are TRBV5-6 and TRBJ2-5; D is perhaps TRBD1 or TRBD2 (5 bases each). This CDR3 has 14 residues. Germline V gene lookup returns CDR1 SGHDT and CDR2 YYEEEE. V was cut by 1 base and J by 5 bases, with 12 bases left in between. CDR3: CASSLSVGVETQYF. CDR3 DNA: TGTGCCAGCAGCTTGTCGGTGGGGGTGGAGACCCAGTACTTC.

This rearrangement joins TRBV5-1 to TRBJ2-1; the match to TRBD2 covers 13 bases. Looked up from germline, CDR1 is SGHRS and CDR2 is YFSETQ. This CDR3 spans 15 amino acids. Losses at the gene ends were 4 bases for V and 9 bases for J; bases not matched to a gene: 7. The CDR3 protein is CASSETSGRAFEQFF. CDR3 nucleotide sequence: TGCGCCAGCAGCGAAACTAGCGGGAGGGCCTTTGAGCAGTTCTTC.

J is TRBJ2-7 and V is TRBV7-9; D is undetermined. CDR3 size: 14 residues. The V end was cut by 5 bases, the J end by 0 bases, with 11 bases between. The germline V gene encodes CDR1 SEHNR and CDR2 FQNEAQ (reference sequence). The DNA for the CDR3 is TGTGCCAGCAGCCCAACTGGACCCTCCTACGAGCAGTACTTC. Translating gives CASSPTGPSYEQYF.

The chain couples TRBV7-6 to TRBJ1-2; no reliable D call. This CDR3 region has 14 residues. Trimming stripped 2 bases from V and 10 bases from J, with 17 bases between. The germline CDR1 and CDR2 sequences are SGHVS and FNYEAQ. CDR3 nucleotides: TGTGCCAGCAGCTTAATTGAGGGATCAAGGTTCTACACCTTC. This sequence encodes CASSLIEGSRFYTF.

The J gene is TRBJ2-3, the V gene TRBV27; the D gene is possibly TRBD2 (7 bases). This CDR3 has 17 residues. V shed 5 bases and J shed 2 bases, with 20 bases lying between them. Germline CDR1 MNHEY, CDR2 SMNVEV (reference sequence). The CDR3 loop reads CASSPSDGAGATDTQYF. Here the CDR3 DNA reads TGTGCCAGCAGTCCCTCCGACGGGGCGGGGGCCACAGATACGCAGTATTTT.

V and J are TRBV28 and TRBJ1-1, with D perhaps matching TRBD1 (5 bases). CDR1 is MDHEN, CDR2 SYDVKM, per germline. This CDR3 has 11 amino acids. V lost 4 bases and J lost 8, with 8 bases in between. The CDR3 loop is CASSWAGEAFF. The DNA of the CDR3 is TGTGCCAGCAGTTGGGCAGGGGAAGCTTTCTTT.

This chain links TRBV2 with TRBJ1-2; D gene uncertain. CDR3 length equals 14 residues. Germline CDR1 SNHLY, CDR2 FYNNEI. The V end lost 1 base, the J end lost 3 bases, and 9 bases lay between the germline ends. Written as DNA, the CDR3 is TGTGCCAGCAGTGAAGGTGCGGCATACTATGGCTACACCTTC. It codes for CASSEGAAYYGYTF.

This clonotype has only one observation. The V and J genes are TRBV29-1 and TRBJ2-3; the D gene is possibly TRBD1 (6 bases). V was pared by 5 bases and J by 0 bases, with 12 bases between. The CDR3 extends over 14 amino acids. CDR1 and CDR2 (germline): SQVTM, ANQGSEA. The CDR3 nucleotides read TGCAGCGTTTCCCCTAGGGGGAGCACAGATACGCAGTATTTT. Amino acids: CSVSPRGSTDTQYF.

Only one count was recorded for this clonotype. The rearrangement links TRBV13 to TRBJ2-1; the match to TRBD2 covers 8 bases. There are 18 residues in the CDR3. Trimming removed 5 bases from V and 0 bases from J; junction bases left unmatched: 12. Germline V gene sequence: CDR1 PRHDT, CDR2 FYEKMQ (reference sequence). CDR3 sequence reads: CASSPTGAGGSSYNEQFF. CDR3 sequence (DNA): TGTGCCAGCAGCCCGACCGGGGCGGGGGGTAGCTCCTACAATGAGCAGTTCTTC.

This chain joins TRBV30 and TRBJ1-1; D call uncertain. The V gene lost 2 bases and the J gene lost 0 bases, with 7 bases spanning the gap. CDR3 size: 13 residues. In germline, CDR1 is GTSNPN, CDR2 SVGIG (reference sequence). In DNA form, the CDR3 reads TGTGCCTGGAGTACGGTTATGAACACTGAAGCTTTCTTT. This codes for CAWSTVMNTEAFF.